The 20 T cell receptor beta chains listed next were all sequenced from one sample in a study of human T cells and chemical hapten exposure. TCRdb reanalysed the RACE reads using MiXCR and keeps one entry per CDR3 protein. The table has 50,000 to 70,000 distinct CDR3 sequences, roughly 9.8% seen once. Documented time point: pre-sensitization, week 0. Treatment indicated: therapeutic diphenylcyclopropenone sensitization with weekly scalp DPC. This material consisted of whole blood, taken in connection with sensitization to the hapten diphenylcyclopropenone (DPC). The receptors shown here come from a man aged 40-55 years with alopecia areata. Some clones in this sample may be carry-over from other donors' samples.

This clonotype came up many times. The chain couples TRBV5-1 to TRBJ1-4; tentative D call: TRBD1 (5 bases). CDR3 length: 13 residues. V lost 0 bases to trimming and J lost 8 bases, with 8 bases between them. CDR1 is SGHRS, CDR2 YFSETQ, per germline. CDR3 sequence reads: CASSLGDSEKLFF. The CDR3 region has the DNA TGCGCCAGCAGCTTGGGGGACTCCGAAAAACTGTTTTTT.

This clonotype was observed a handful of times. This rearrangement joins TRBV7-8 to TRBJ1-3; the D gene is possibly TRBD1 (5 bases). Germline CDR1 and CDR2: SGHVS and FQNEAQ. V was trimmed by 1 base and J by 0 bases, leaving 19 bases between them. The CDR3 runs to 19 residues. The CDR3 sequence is CASSLVVAVGPSSGNTIYF. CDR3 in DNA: TGTGCCAGCAGCTTAGTAGTGGCTGTGGGACCGTCCTCTGGAAACACCATATATTTT.

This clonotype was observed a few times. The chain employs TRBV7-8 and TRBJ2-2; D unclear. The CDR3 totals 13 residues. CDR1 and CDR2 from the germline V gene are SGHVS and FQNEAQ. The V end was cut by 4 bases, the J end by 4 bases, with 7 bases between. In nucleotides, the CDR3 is TGTGCCAGCAGCTCCGACGGCACCGGGGAGCTGTTTTTT. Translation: CASSSDGTGELFF.

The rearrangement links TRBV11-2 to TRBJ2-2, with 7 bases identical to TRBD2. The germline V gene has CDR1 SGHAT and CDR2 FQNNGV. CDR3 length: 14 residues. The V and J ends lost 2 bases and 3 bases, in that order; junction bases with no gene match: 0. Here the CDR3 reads CASSLSGDTGELFF. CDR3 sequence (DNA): TGTGCCAGCAGCTTAAGCGGGGACACCGGGGAGCTGTTTTTT.

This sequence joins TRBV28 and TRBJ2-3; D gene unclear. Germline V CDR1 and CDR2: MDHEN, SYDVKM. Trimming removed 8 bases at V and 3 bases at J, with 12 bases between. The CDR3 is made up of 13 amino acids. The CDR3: CASRSSRTDTQYF. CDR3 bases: TGTGCCAGCCGTTCTTCGCGGACAGATACGCAGTATTTT.

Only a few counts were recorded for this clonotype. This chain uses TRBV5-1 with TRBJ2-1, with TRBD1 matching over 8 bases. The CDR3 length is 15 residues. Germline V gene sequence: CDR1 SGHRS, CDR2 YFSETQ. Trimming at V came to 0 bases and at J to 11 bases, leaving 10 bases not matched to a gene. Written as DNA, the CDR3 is TGCGCCAGCAGCTTGGAGGGGCAGGGGGCTTCTAAGCAGTTCTTC. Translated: CASSLEGQGASKQFF.

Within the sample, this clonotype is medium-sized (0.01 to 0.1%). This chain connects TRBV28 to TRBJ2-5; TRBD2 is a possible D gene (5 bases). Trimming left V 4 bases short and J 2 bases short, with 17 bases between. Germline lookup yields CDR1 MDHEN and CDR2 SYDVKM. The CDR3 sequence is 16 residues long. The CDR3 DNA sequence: TGTGCCAGCAGTTCCGTCCTAGCCCAAGATCAAGAGACCCAGTACTTC. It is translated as CASSSVLAQDQETQYF.

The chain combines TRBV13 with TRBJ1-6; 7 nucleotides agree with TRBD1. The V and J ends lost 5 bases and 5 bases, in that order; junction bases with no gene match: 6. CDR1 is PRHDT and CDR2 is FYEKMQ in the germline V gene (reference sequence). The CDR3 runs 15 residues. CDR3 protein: CASSIRQGDNSPLHF. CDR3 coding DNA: TGTGCCAGCAGCATTAGACAGGGAGATAATTCACCCCTCCACTTT.

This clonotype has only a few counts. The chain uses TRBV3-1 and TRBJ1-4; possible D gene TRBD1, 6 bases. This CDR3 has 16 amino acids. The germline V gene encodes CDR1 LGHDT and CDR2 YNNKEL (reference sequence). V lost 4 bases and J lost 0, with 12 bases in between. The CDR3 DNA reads TGTGCCAGCAGCCCAGGGGTAGGGACAACTAATGAAAAACTGTTTTTT. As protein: CASSPGVGTTNEKLFF.

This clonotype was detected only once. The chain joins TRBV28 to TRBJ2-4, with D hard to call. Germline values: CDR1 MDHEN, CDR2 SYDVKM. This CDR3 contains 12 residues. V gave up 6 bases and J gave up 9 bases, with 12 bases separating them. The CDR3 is CASSRTPGIQYF. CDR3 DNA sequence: TGTGCCAGCAGCCGCACACCGGGCATTCAGTACTTC.

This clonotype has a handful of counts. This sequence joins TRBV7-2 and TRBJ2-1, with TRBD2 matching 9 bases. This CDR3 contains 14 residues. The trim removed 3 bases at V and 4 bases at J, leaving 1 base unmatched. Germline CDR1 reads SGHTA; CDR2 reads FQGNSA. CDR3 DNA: TGTGCCAGCAGCTTTAGCGGGGGTTACAATGAGCAGTTCTTC. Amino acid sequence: CASSFSGGYNEQFF.

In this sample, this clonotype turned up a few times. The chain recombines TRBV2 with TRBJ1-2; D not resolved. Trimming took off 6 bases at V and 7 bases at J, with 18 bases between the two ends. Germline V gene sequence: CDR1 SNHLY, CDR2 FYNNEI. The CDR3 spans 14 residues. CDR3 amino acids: CASRDYGGTLGYTF. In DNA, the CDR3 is TGTGCCAGCAGGGATTACGGTGGTACCCTTGGCTACACCTTC.

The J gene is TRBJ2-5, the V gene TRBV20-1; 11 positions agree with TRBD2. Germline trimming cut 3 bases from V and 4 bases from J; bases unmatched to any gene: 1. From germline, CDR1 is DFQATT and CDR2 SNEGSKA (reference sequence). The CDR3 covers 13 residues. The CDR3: CSARGTSGETQYF. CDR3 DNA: TGCAGTGCTAGGGGGACTAGCGGAGAGACCCAGTACTTC.

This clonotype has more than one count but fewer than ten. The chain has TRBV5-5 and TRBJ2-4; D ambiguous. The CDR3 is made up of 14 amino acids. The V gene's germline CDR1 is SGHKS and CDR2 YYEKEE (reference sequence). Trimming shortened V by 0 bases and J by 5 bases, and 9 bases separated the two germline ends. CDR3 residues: CASSLEASENIQYF. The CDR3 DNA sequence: TGTGCCAGCAGCTTGGAGGCCTCTGAAAACATTCAGTACTTC.

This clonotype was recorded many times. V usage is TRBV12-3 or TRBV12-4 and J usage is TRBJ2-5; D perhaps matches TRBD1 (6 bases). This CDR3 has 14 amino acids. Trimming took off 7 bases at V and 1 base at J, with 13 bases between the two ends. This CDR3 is CASNKQGRQETQYF. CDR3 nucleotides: TGTGCCAGCAACAAACAGGGTCGCCAAGAGACCCAGTACTTC.

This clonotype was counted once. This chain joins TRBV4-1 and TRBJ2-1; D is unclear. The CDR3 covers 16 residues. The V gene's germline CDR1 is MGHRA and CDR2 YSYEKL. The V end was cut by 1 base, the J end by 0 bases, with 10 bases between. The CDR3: CASSQAIGDSYNEQFF. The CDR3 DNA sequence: TGCGCCAGCAGCCAAGCAATAGGAGACTCCTACAATGAGCAGTTCTTC.

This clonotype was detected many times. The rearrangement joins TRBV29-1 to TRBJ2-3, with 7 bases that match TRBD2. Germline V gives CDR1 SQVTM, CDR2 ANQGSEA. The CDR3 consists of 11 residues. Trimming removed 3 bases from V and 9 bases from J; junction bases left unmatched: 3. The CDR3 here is CSVDAGETQYF. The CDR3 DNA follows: TGCAGCGTTGACGCGGGAGAGACGCAGTATTTT.

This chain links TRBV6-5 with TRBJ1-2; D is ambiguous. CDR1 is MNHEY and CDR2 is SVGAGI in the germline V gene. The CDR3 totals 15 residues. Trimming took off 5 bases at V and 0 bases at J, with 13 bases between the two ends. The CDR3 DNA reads TGTGCCAGCAGTCCTACAAGGACGGCTAACTATGGCTACACCTTC. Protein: CASSPTRTANYGYTF.

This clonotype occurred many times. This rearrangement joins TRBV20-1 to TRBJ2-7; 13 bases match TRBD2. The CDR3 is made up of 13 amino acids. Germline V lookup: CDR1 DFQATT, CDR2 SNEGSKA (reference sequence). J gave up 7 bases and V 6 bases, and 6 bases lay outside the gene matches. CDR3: CSAPLAGGEEQYF. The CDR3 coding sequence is TGCAGTGCCCCACTAGCGGGAGGGGAGGAGCAGTACTTC.

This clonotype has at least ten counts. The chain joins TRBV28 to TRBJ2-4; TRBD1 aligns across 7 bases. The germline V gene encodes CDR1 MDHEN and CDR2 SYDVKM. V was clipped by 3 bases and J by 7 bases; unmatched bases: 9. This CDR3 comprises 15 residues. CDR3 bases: TGTGCCAGCAGTTTGCTCGACAGGGCCGGGAACATTCAGTACTTC. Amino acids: CASSLLDRAGNIQYF.